This T cell receptor (beta chain) comes out of a study of CD8+CD57+ T cells in acquired aplastic anemia. For the study at large: In CD4+ cells, healthy donors produced an average of roughly 11 million reads. Notes on the study in general: Patients and healthy controls showed no significant CD8+ Simpson's diversity difference. Around 27 sequences, all CD8+ CDR3, were shared between patients and controls.

This clonotype is a singleton in its sample. Its antigen is as yet unknown. Trimming took 5 bases from V and 0 from J, leaving 4 bases between them. The CDR3 totals 12 residues. Investigators profiled TCR beta VDJ and CDR3 from genomic DNA template. TCRdb ran MiXCR on the reads and lists one entry per CDR3 protein. The sample shows under 200,000 distinct CDR3 sequences, 55% to 80% of them seen only once. The chain has TRBV12-3 or TRBV12-4 and TRBJ1-2; D is uncertain. The source material was sorted CD4+, CD8+, or CD8+CD57+ T cells (not recorded which) from PBMCs. The sequence came from a human donor in good health. The CDR3 here is CASSGTNYGYTF. In nucleotides, the CDR3 is TGTGCCAGCAGTGGTACTAACTATGGCTACACCTTC.